This T cell receptor beta chain came from a study of molecular identifiers for immune sequencing clone quantification. Study information: Across replicate runs, RNA obtained from approximately 20,000 or 100,000 naive CD8 cells was divided into five, with four undergoing sequencing.

The sample holds many counts of this clonotype. The antigen remains unidentified. Each CDR3 protein gets one entry after TCRdb re-called the PCR reads with MiXCR. Found here are 250,000 to 350,000 distinct CDR3 sequences, about 20% of them singletons; the top ten hold roughly 0.86%. Germline V CDR1 and CDR2: MDHEN, SYDVKM. The ends were cut back, 3 bases at V and 2 bases at J, with 9 bases in the middle. The CDR3 runs 14 residues. Study results and caveats: Effector cells had over 98% of their molecules in clones above 20 RNA copies, while naive cells had under 1%.

When naive CD8 T cells were sorted, they were gated as CD8+CD4-CCR7+CD45RA+. The receptor's source is a human donor in good health. Some libraries in this study had Jurkat cell RNA spiked in. The sequencing sample was made of naive CD8+ T cells from blood, with Jurkat cell RNA spiked in. Sample subset: FACS-sorted CD8+CD4-CCR7+CD45RA+ naive T cells. This chain uses TRBV28 with TRBJ2-3; no clear D gene. This CDR3 reads CASSFPQVTDTQYF. CDR3 coding DNA: TGTGCCAGCAGTTTTCCTCAAGTCACAGATACGCAGTATTTT.